This TCR beta chain emerged from a study of T-cell reconstitution after alpha-beta-depleted transplantation in children. Whole-study results and caveats: Some patients owed their high day-60 TCRbeta diversity to surviving recipient T cells and thymic progenitors. T-cell counts and diversity at one year following transplant were attributed mainly to newly produced T cells.

A remark on this clonotype: The antigen remains undetermined.

The TCRbeta library incorporated unique molecular identifiers. TCRdb re-called the PCR reads with MiXCR, one entry per CDR3 protein. The repertoire holds just over 950,000 distinct CDR3 sequences, with around 30% as singletons. Germline V gene data show CDR1 as SGHRS and CDR2 as YFSETQ. J gave up 6 bases and V 0 bases, and 9 bases lay outside the gene matches. The CDR3 runs to 16 residues. V gene TRBV5-1 combines with J gene TRBJ2-4, with 7 positions matching TRBD2. This TCR was recovered from a boy under two years old who had a stem cell transplant for SCID, so the T cells may come from the graft donor. The specimen was PBMCs, mostly from graft donor cells, collected 360 days after TCRalphabeta/CD19-depleted stem cell transplant. The CDR3 reads CASSLVGRGEVNIQYF. The CDR3 DNA is TGCGCCAGCAGCTTGGTAGGGAGGGGAGAGGTAAACATTCAGTACTTC. Full variable domain (missing parts from reference TRBV5-1 and TRBJ2-4): KAGVTQTPRYLIKTRGQQVTLSCSPISGHRSVSWYQQTPGQGLQFLFEYFSETQRNKGNFPGRFSGRQFSNSRSEMNVSTLELGDSALYLCASSLVGRGEVNIQYFGAGTRLSVL.